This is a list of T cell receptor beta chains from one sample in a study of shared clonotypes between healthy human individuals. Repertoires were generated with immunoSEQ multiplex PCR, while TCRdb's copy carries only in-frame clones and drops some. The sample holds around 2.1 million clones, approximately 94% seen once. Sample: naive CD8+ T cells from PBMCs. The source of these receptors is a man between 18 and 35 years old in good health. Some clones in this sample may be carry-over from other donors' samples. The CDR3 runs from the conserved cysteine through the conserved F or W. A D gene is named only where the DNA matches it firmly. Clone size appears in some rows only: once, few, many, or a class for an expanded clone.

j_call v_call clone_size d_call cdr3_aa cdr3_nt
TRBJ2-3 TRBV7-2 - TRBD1 CASSSQGDASTDTQYF TGTGCCAGCAGCTCCCAGGGGGATGCTAGCACAGATACGCAGTATTTT
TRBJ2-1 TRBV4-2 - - CASSLRDNYNEQFF TGTGCCAGCAGCCTAAGAGACAACTACAATGAGCAGTTCTTC
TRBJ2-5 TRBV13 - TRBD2 CASSFGTSGQETQYF TGTGCCAGCAGCTTCGGGACTAGCGGCCAAGAGACCCAGTACTTC
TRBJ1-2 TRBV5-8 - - CASSLGWGPAGGYTF TGTGCCAGCAGCTTAGGGTGGGGCCCAGCTGGTGGCTACACCTTC
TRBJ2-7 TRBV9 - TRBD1 CASSQTGNEQYF TGTGCCAGCAGCCAGACAGGGAACGAGCAGTACTTC
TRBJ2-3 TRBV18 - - CASSPPRADTQYF TGTGCCAGCTCACCACCCAGGGCCGATACGCAGTATTTT
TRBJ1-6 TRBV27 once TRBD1 CASSYSKGANSPLHF TGTGCCAGCAGTTACAGTAAGGGGGCGAATTCACCCCTCCACTTT
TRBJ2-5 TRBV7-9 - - CASSFTSPRQETQYF TGTGCCAGCAGCTTCACTAGCCCTCGCCAAGAGACCCAGTACTTC
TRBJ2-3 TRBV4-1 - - CASSQIGGAGDTQYF TGCGCCAGCAGCCAAATCGGTGGGGCAGGGGATACGCAGTATTTT
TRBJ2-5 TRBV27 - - CASSPRTAYETQYF TGTGCCAGCAGTCCGCGGACCGCGTACGAGACCCAGTACTTC
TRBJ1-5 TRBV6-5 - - CASSYGGQSAQHF TGTGCCAGCAGTTACGGCGGACAGTCAGCCCAGCATTTT
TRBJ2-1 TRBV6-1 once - CASSEERHLPYNEQFF TGTGCCAGCAGTGAAGAGAGACATCTCCCCTACAATGAGCAGTTCTTC
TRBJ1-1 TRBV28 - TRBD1 CASTPGTGGIYTEAFF TGTGCCAGCACCCCTGGGACAGGGGGGATCTACACTGAAGCTTTCTTT
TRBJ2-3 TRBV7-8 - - CASSLARTDTQYF TGTGCCAGCAGCTTAGCTCGGACAGATACGCAGTATTTT
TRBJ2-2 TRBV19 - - CASSISGVTGELFF TGTGCCAGTAGTATATCGGGGGTCACCGGGGAGCTGTTTTTT
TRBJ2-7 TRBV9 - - CASSPGRLTYEQYF TGTGCCAGCAGCCCGGGACGGTTGACCTACGAGCAGTACTTC
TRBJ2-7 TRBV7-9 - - CASSQRSGRLSYEQYF TGTGCCAGCAGCCAACGATCAGGACGGCTCTCCTACGAGCAGTACTTC
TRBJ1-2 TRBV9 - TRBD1 CASSTPGGEIHGYTF TGTGCCAGCAGCACACCAGGGGGCGAGATCCATGGCTACACCTTC
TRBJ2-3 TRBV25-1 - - CASSDNSGLDTQYF TGTGCCAGCAGTGACAACTCCGGCCTAGATACGCAGTATTTT
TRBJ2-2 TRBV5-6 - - CASSFLGNTGELFF TGTGCCAGCAGCTTTTTGGGGAACACCGGGGAGCTGTTTTTT
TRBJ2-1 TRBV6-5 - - CASRLGGNEQFF TGTGCCAGCAGACTAGGTGGCAATGAGCAGTTCTTC
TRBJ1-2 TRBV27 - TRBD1 CASSLYRTGYGYTF TGTGCCAGCAGTTTGTACCGGACAGGGTACGGCTACACCTTC
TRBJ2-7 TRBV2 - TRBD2 CASRGLAGVEQYF TGTGCCAGCAGAGGACTAGCGGGAGTCGAGCAGTACTTC
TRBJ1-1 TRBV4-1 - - CASSQLKGGPGTEAFF TGCGCCAGCAGCCAACTGAAGGGAGGGCCCGGGACAGAAGCTTTCTTT
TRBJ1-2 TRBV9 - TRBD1 CASSANRGHNGYTF TGTGCCAGCAGCGCGAACAGGGGGCATAATGGCTACACCTTC
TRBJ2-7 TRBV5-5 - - CASSFSTRQIYEQYF TGTGCCAGCAGCTTTTCGACTAGGCAAATTTACGAGCAGTACTTC
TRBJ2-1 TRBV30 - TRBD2 CAWSSLGAGVGNEQFF TGTGCCTGGAGTAGCTTAGGGGCGGGAGTGGGCAATGAGCAGTTCTTC